Listed below are T cell receptor beta chains from one sample, sequenced in a study of cytomegalovirus exposure and HLA in healthy donors. Generated by immunoSEQ multiplex PCR, the TCRdb table keeps only in-frame clones and is missing some. Of about 160,000 clones in the sample, roughly 79% were seen once. The sequenced sample consisted of PBMCs. These receptors were collected from a woman aged 50 to 60 in good health and CMV-seronegative. Each CDR3 is given with its conserved first and last residue. The D gene is left open where the match is weak. Clone size is not always given. Where it is, it says once, few, many or a class for expanded clones.

>TRBV28|TRBJ1-2|.|14|.
TGTGCCAGCAGTCGATTTCAGGGAAACTATGGCTACACCTTC
CASSRFQGNYGYTF
>TRBV29-1|TRBJ2-1|TRBD2|17|.
TGCAGCGTCGGCCACTTTAGCGGGGGGACCGTCGGAGGGGAGCAGTTCTTC
CSVGHFSGGTVGGEQFF
>TRBV10-3|TRBJ2-3|TRBD2|15|.
TGTGCCATCAGGGCTAGCGGGGGGGGCACAGATACGCAGTATTTT
CAIRASGGGTDTQYF
>TRBV7-2|TRBJ1-5|.|13|.
TGTGCCAGCAGCTTACGGGGCAATCAGCCCCAGCATTTT
CASSLRGNQPQHF
>TRBV5-1|TRBJ2-2|.|15|.
TGCGCCAGCAGCTTGCCGGGGGTCTACACCGGGGAGCTGTTTTTT
CASSLPGVYTGELFF
>TRBV4-2|TRBJ2-3|TRBD2|16|once
TGTGCCAGCAGCCGAGAACTAGCGGGACCCACAGATACGCAGTATTTT
CASSRELAGPTDTQYF
>TRBV5-6|TRBJ2-2|TRBD1|16|.
TGTGCCAGCAGCTTGGGGGACAGGGTGGTCTCCGGGGAGCTGTTTTTT
CASSLGDRVVSGELFF
>TRBV19|TRBJ1-5|.|13|once
TGTGCCAGTAGCCCGGGGGGGAATCAGCCCCAGCATTTT
CASSPGGNQPQHF
>TRBV9|TRBJ1-3|.|15|.
TGTGCCAGCAGCGTAGAGCCGATCCCGGGAAACACCATATATTTT
CASSVEPIPGNTIYF
>TRBV28|TRBJ2-3|.|16|.
TGTGCCAGCAGTTTTGGTCGCGCGCCTAGCACAGATACGCAGTATTTT
CASSFGRAPSTDTQYF
>TRBV28|TRBJ2-2|.|13|.
TGTGCCAGCAGCGTAGGGGTACCCGGGGAGCTGTTTTTT
CASSVGVPGELFF
>TRBV6-6|TRBJ2-7|.|13|.
TGTGCCAGCAGTCAGGGGACCTCCTACGAGCAGTACTTC
CASSQGTSYEQYF
>TRBV14|TRBJ2-1|TRBD2|16|once
TGTGCCAGCAGCCAAGCTTACGGGGGGGCCCCCATTGAGCAGTTCTTC
CASSQAYGGAPIEQFF
>TRBV18|TRBJ1-2|TRBD1|16|.
TGTGCCAGCTCTCAAAATTTTGGACAGGAAAACTATGGCTACACCTTC
CASSQNFGQENYGYTF
>TRBV28|TRBJ1-5|.|17|.
TGTGCCAGCAGGTCCGCCGTGGAGGTTTATAGCAATCAGCCCCAGCATTTT
CASRSAVEVYSNQPQHF
>TRBV6-1|TRBJ1-2|.|14|.
TGTGCCAGCAGGACGTCCGGCCAGGGCTATGGCTACACCTTC
CASRTSGQGYGYTF
>TRBV7-9|TRBJ1-2|.|12|.
TGTTCCAGCAGGCCCTTTAGCTATGGCTACACCTTC
CSSRPFSYGYTF
>TRBV27|TRBJ1-5|.|15|few
TGTGCCAGCAGTTTGAGCCCTGTGGGCAATCAGCCCCAGCATTTT
CASSLSPVGNQPQHF